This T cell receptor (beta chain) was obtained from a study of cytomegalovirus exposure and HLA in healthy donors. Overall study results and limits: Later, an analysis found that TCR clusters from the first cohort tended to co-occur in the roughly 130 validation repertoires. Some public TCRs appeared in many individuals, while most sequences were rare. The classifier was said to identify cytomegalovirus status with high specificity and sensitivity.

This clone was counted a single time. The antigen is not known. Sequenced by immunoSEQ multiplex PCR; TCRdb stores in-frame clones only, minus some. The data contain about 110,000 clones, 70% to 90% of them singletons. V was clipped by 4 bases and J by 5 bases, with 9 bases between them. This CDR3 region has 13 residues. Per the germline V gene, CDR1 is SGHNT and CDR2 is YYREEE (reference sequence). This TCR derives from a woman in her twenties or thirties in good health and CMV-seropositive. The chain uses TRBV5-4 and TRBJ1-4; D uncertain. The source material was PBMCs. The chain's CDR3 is CASSGNRNEKLFF. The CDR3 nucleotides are TGTGCCAGCAGCGGAAACAGAAATGAAAAACTGTTTTTT.